This is a list of T cell receptor beta chains from one sample in a study of brain T cells in children with intractable seizures. Measured with immunoSEQ multiplex PCR; TCRdb has only the in-frame clones, and not every one. The sample has about 320,000 clones, 93% seen once. The sequencing here drew on peripheral blood, taken approximately 5 months after surgery. The receptors stem from a boy under three years old with tuberous sclerosis and intractable seizures. Each CDR3 is given with its conserved first and last residue. Fields, in order: J gene, D gene, V gene, CDR3 length, clone size, CDR3 DNA, CDR3 protein. A D gene is named only where the DNA matches it firmly. Clone size is not always given. Where it is, it says once, few, many or a class for expanded clones.

TRBJ2-2 NA TRBV19 16 NA TGTGCCAGTAGTATAGTATTGGCGGCAGACACCGGGGAGCTGTTTTTT CASSIVLAADTGELFF
TRBJ1-5 NA TRBV4-1 14 NA TGCGCCAGCAGCCAAGGTTCAGGCAATCAGCCCCAGCATTTT CASSQGSGNQPQHF
TRBJ1-3 TRBD1 TRBV3-1/TRBV3-2 16 NA TGTGCCAGCAGCCAAGTTAGGCCAGGGGGCAAGGACACCATATATTTT CASSQVRPGGKDTIYF
TRBJ1-4 NA TRBV2 14 NA TGTGCCAGCAGCCGGGGACGGATTAATGAAAAACTGTTTTTT CASSRGRINEKLFF
TRBJ1-4 NA TRBV7-2 17 NA TGTGCCAGCAGCTTAACCCCCCAAGAGGCCTTGAATGAAAAACTGTTTTTT CASSLTPQEALNEKLFF
TRBJ1-5 NA TRBV21-1 18 NA TGTGCCAGCAGTCTAGAGGGGGACAGGGAAGGGGGCAATCAGCCCCAGCATTTT CASSLEGDREGGNQPQHF
TRBJ2-5 TRBD1 TRBV7-9 14 NA TGTGCCAGCAGCCGGGACAGGGGATTTGAGACCCAGTACTTC CASSRDRGFETQYF
TRBJ2-7 NA TRBV9 15 NA TGTGCCAGCAGCGTAACGACCGCTGGTCCCTACGAGCAGTACTTC CASSVTTAGPYEQYF
TRBJ2-1 NA TRBV11-3 13 NA TGTGCCAGCGGTAAGGGGGCCTACAATGAGCAGTTCTTC CASGKGAYNEQFF
TRBJ2-3 NA TRBV10-3 17 NA TGTGCCATCAGTGAGGGAGCACCGTGGAGCTATTCAGATACGCAGTATTTT CAISEGAPWSYSDTQYF
TRBJ2-1 TRBD2 TRBV16 18 NA TGTGCCAGCAGCCAATCGGGCAAATTAGCGGGGGGCCCCAATGAGCAGTTCTTC CASSQSGKLAGGPNEQFF
TRBJ1-2 NA TRBV30 12 NA TGTGCCTGGAGCCCAGCAAACTATGGCTACACCTTC CAWSPANYGYTF
TRBJ2-7 NA TRBV3-1/TRBV3-2 15 once TGTGCCAGCAGCCAGGCTATAGCGGGTTCGACAGGGCAGTACTTC CASSQAIAGSTGQYF
TRBJ1-1 NA TRBV12-3/TRBV12-4 13 NA TGTGCCAGCAGTCATGTCCCGAACACTGAAGCTTTCTTT CASSHVPNTEAFF
TRBJ1-3 TRBD1 TRBV18 15 NA TGTGCCAGCTCAGCAAGGGACAGTCGGTATGACACCATATATTTT CASSARDSRYDTIYF
TRBJ2-6 NA TRBV5-4 17 NA TGTGCCAGCAGCTTAGCACAGCGTAGGTCTGGGGCCAACGTCCTGACTTTC CASSLAQRRSGANVLTF
TRBJ1-1 NA TRBV25-1 16 NA TGTGCCAGCAGTGAATATGGGGTCCTCATGAACACTGAAGCTTTCTTT CASSEYGVLMNTEAFF
TRBJ1-1 NA TRBV7-6 12 NA TGTGCCAGCAGCTCAACCGGGACTGAAGCTTTCTTT CASSSTGTEAFF
TRBJ1-1 NA TRBV7-2 13 NA TGTGCCAGCAGCGCGGAGGAGAACACTGAAGCTTTCTTT CASSAEENTEAFF
TRBJ2-2 NA TRBV6-1 16 NA TGTGCCAGCAGTGAAATTAGCTGGGGTGGAACCGGGGAGCTGTTTTTT CASSEISWGGTGELFF
TRBJ1-1 NA TRBV30 15 NA TGTGCCTGGAGTGCCTGGGACCGTTTGAACACTGAAGCTTTCTTT CAWSAWDRLNTEAFF
TRBJ1-6 NA TRBV4-2 16 NA TGTGCCAGCAGCCAAGACACAGGGAACTATAATTCACCCCTCCACTTT CASSQDTGNYNSPLHF
TRBJ2-5 NA TRBV30 16 NA TGTGCCTGGAGTGTATTTGGCGGTCGTAGCCAAGAGACCCAGTACTTC CAWSVFGGRSQETQYF
TRBJ1-2 NA TRBV19 12 NA TGTGCCAGTACCAGAGAGGACTATGGCTACACCTTC CASTREDYGYTF
TRBJ2-7 TRBD1 TRBV18 17 NA TGTGCCAGCTCACCTCCAATCCCGGGACAGGGGTCCTACGAGCAGTACTTC CASSPPIPGQGSYEQYF
TRBJ2-7 NA TRBV7-8 14 NA TGTGCCAGCAGCCCCCGGGCAGCCTCCTACGAGCAGTACTTC CASSPRAASYEQYF
TRBJ2-7 TRBD2 TRBV3-1/TRBV3-2 16 NA TGTGCCAGCAGCCAAGATTGGGAGCGGGGGACCTACGAGCAGTACTTC CASSQDWERGTYEQYF
TRBJ2-3 NA TRBV5-1 12 NA TGCGCCAGCAGCTTGGCCTCCGATACGCAGTATTTT CASSLASDTQYF
TRBJ2-7 NA TRBV3-1/TRBV3-2 14 NA TGTGCCAGCAGCCTAACTAGGCTCTCTGACGAGCAGTACTTC CASSLTRLSDEQYF
TRBJ2-7 NA TRBV19 13 NA TGTGCCAGTAGTCGTGGCAGGGCCTACGAGCAGTACTTC CASSRGRAYEQYF
TRBJ2-5 NA TRBV7-6 16 NA TGTGCCAGCAGCTTAGGCCGGCCGGTGAGGGCAGAGACCCAGTACTTC CASSLGRPVRAETQYF
TRBJ2-5 TRBD1 TRBV25-1 16 NA TGTGCCAGCAGTGAATTAGGGGGCGGGCTAGGGGAGACCCAGTACTTC CASSELGGGLGETQYF
TRBJ1-5 NA TRBV4-2 13 NA TGTGCCAGCAGCCAAGGACTGAATCAGCCCCAGCATTTT CASSQGLNQPQHF
TRBJ1-3 NA TRBV3-1/TRBV3-2 16 few TGTGCCAGCAGCCAGAGGTGGGGAGAATCTGGAAACACCATATATTTT CASSQRWGESGNTIYF
TRBJ2-3 NA TRBV6-4 11 NA TGTGCCAGCAGTGACGGTTATACGCAGTATTTT CASSDGYTQYF
TRBJ2-1 TRBD1 TRBV19 17 once TGTGCCAGTAGTATAGTCTGGGACAGGGGTTCCCACAATGAGCAGTTCTTC CASSIVWDRGSHNEQFF
TRBJ2-1 NA TRBV30 12 NA TGTGCCTGGAGTGACTCATACAATGAGCAGTTCTTC CAWSDSYNEQFF
TRBJ1-1 TRBD1 TRBV7-3 14 NA TGTGCCAGCAGCCCGACAGGGCGGAACACTGAAGCTTTCTTT CASSPTGRNTEAFF
TRBJ2-7 TRBD2 TRBV2 15 medium-sized TGTGCCAGCAGTGAATCTAGCGGTGGGCCCTACGAGCAGTACTTC CASSESSGGPYEQYF
TRBJ2-2 TRBD2 TRBV6-2/TRBV6-3 18 NA TGTGCCAGCAGTTACTCGCCTAGCGGGAGGGCCGACACCGGGGAGCTGTTTTTT CASSYSPSGRADTGELFF
TRBJ2-2 TRBD2 TRBV24-1 12 few TGTGCCACCAGGCGGGAGCCCGGGGAGCTGTTTTTT CATRREPGELFF
TRBJ1-1 NA TRBV7-9 13 NA TGTGCCAGCAGCTTAGATCTCGAGGGTGAAGCTTTCTTT CASSLDLEGEAFF
TRBJ2-3 NA TRBV7-2 15 NA TGTGCCAGCAGCTTCCGCGGGCTTAGCACAGATACGCAGTATTTT CASSFRGLSTDTQYF
TRBJ2-7 TRBD1 TRBV6-5 13 NA TGTGCCAGCAGACCACAGGGGGCGGAAACTCAGGACTTC CASRPQGAETQDF